This T cell receptor (beta chain) was identified in a study of blood T cell repertoires in COVID-19. The repertoire was sequenced with immunoSEQ multiplex PCR; TCRdb's copy has only in-frame clones and lacks some. The sample carries about 220,000 clones, approximately 84% recorded once. From germline, CDR1 is MNHEY and CDR2 SMNVEV (reference sequence). Trimming removed 4 bases from V and 1 base from J, with 13 bases in between. This CDR3 has 15 residues. This clone was recorded once. The V and J genes are TRBV27 and TRBJ1-1; D may be TRBD1 (6 bases). The receptor was derived from an older woman with acute or convalescent COVID-19. The sequenced material came from peripheral blood. The CDR3 here is CASSSPGVGNTEAFF. In DNA, the CDR3 is TGTGCCAGCAGTTCCCCAGGGGTGGGGAACACTGAAGCTTTCTTT.